This T cell receptor (beta chain) was documented in a study of Graves' ophthalmopathy and Graves' hyperthyroidism. V lost 0 bases, J lost 4 bases, and 4 bases lay in between. Germline V gives CDR1 SGHDN, CDR2 FVKESK. This CDR3 has 13 residues. Amplification targeted the TCR beta CDR3 regions, with RNA transcripts as the source material. HTBI-primed first-round RT-PCR preceded second-round multiplex PCR. Via MiXCR, TCRdb re-called the multiplex PCR reads, giving one row per CDR3 protein. The profile covers around 1,000,000 distinct CDR3 sequences, with 35% to 40% appearing a single time and 11% taken by the ten largest. This clonotype has a handful of counts.

Source material: peripheral blood or thyroid tissue (not recorded which). The rearrangement joins TRBV14 to TRBJ1-3; D uncertain. This receptor was taken from an adult man with Graves' hyperthyroidism. In nucleotides, the CDR3 is TGTGCCAGCAGCCAAGATCCGGGAAACACCATATATTTT. This translates into CASSQDPGNTIYF.